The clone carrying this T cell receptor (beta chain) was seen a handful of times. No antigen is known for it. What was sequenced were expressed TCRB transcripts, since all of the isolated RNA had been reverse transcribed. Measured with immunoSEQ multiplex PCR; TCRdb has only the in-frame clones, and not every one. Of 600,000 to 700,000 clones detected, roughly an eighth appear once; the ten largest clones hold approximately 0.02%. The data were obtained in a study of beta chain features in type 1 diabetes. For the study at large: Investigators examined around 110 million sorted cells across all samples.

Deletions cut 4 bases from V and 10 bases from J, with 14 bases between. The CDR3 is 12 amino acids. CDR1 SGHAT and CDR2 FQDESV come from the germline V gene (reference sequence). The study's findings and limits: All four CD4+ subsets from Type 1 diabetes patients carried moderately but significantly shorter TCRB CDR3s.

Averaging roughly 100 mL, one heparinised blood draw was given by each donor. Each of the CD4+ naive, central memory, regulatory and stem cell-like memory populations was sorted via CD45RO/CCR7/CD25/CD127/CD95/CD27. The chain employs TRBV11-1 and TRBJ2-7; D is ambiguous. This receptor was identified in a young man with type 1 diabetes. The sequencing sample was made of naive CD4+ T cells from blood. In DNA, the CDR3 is TGTGCCAGCAGCTCTTCTACGTCGGATCAGTACTTC. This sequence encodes CASSSSTSDQYF.